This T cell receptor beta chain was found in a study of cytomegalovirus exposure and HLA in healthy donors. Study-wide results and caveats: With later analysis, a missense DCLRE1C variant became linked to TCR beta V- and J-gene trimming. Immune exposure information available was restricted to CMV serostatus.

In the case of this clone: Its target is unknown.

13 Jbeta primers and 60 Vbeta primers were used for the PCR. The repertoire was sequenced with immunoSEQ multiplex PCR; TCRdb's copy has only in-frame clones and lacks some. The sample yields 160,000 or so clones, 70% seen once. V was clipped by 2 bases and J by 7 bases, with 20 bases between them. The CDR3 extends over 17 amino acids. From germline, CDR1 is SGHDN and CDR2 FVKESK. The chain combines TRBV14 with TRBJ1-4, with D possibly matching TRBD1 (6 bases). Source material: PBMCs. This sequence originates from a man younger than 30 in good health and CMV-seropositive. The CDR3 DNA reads TGTGCCAGCAGCCAAATGGGCGGGGGGCGGCCTGCTGAAAAACTGTTTTTT. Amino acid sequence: CASSQMGGGRPAEKLFF.